This section outlines one T cell receptor beta chain sequence together with its context. Sequence at one end of the junction differs from germline and may be a read error. The record originates from a study of radiation and T cells in renal cell carcinoma. Documented time point: blood 4 weeks post-SBRT, at nephrectomy. As for treatment: 15 Gy SBRT to primary tumor, nephrectomy 4 weeks later. Clones were sequenced by immunoSEQ multiplex PCR, and TCRdb holds only the in-frame ones, with some missing. The data contain 150,000 or so clones, approximately 90% of them singletons. The source is a woman in her forties or fifties with renal cell carcinoma. Sample: blood, taken from a patient whose treatment included radiotherapy and nephrectomy.

The CDR3 nucleotides read TGTGCCAGCAGTGGGGGGCCAACTCGCTTGCACTTC. Translated, it gives CASSGGPTRLHF. The genes are TRBV2 and TRBJ2-7, with D perhaps matching TRBD1 (6 bases). CDR1 and CDR2 from the germline V gene are SNHLY and FYNNEI. The CDR3 length is 12 residues. Complete variable domain (other parts from reference TRBV2 and TRBJ2-7): EPEVTQTPSHQVTQMGQEVILRCVPISNHLYFYWYRQILGQKVEFLVSFYNNEISEKSEIFDDQFSVERPDGSNFTLKIRSTKLEDSAMYFCASSGGPTRLHFGPGTRLTVT.